The TCR beta chain described here comes from a study of CD4+ T cells in melanoma. CDR1 SGHTA and CDR2 FQGNSA come from the germline V gene. CDR3 length: 11 residues. Trimming took 3 bases from V and 3 from J, leaving 2 bases between them. The assay was immunoSEQ multiplex PCR, and TCRdb's table has in-frame clones only and misses some. The table includes roughly 10,000 clones, approximately 74% detected once. A remark on this clone: What it binds is unknown.

General study results and limits: Reportedly, melanoma neoantigen-specific CD4+ T cells showed varied differentiation states.

Sequencing input: cells from a culture (not recorded whether cultured in vitro). This TCR was recovered from a human donor with melanoma. The gene calls are TRBV7-2 and TRBJ1-2; D unresolved. The CDR3 coding sequence is TGTGCCAGCAGCTTCTACTATGGCTACACCTTC. This encodes CASSFYYGYTF. The full variable domain, in which reference TRBV7-2 and TRBJ1-2 provide the parts outside the CDR3, is GAGVSQSPSNKVTEKGKDVELRCDPISGHTALYWYRQSLGQGLEFLIYFQGNSAPDKSGLPSDRFSAERTGGSVSTLTIQRTQQEDSAVYLCASSFYYGYTFGSGTRLTVV.